One and the same sample provided the 6 T cell receptor beta chains below, sequenced in a study of blood T cell repertoires in COVID-19. The table came from immunoSEQ multiplex PCR; TCRdb's copy has only in-frame clones and leaves some out. The profile shows roughly 190,000 clones, roughly four fifths of them singletons. Source material: PBMCs or T cells enriched from blood (not recorded which). The receptors were gathered from a man in his forties who had recovered from COVID-19.

This chain links TRBV2 with TRBJ2-2; D not resolved. The CDR3 covers 13 residues. V was pared by 11 bases and J by 5 bases, with 15 bases between. Germline CDR1 and CDR2: SNHLY and FYNNEI. CDR3 DNA sequence: TGTGCCTTCACCTCCAGTTTAACCGGGGAGCTGTTTTTT. Encoded protein: CAFTSSLTGELFF.

V is TRBV28 and J is TRBJ1-6; 8 bases agree with TRBD1. Losses at the gene ends were 3 bases for V and 7 bases for J; bases not matched to a gene: 2. The length of the CDR3 is 14 residues. The germline V gene has CDR1 MDHEN and CDR2 SYDVKM. The DNA for the CDR3 is TGTGCCAGCAGTTTCCACAGGGGGAATTCACCCCTCCACTTT. Translating gives CASSFHRGNSPLHF.

This rearrangement joins TRBV5-6 to TRBJ2-7, with D possibly matching TRBD1 (6 bases). The V end lost 3 bases, the J end lost 1 base, and 17 bases lay between the germline ends. CDR1 SGHDT and CDR2 YYEEEE come from the germline V gene. The CDR3 loop spans 16 amino acids. The CDR3 DNA reads TGTGCCAGCAGCTCAGGGCGGCAGGGGTGGTCCTACGAGCAGTACGTC. It codes for CASSSGRQGWSYEQYV.

V is TRBV4-3 and J is TRBJ1-4; a weak D match, TRBD1 (6 bases). This CDR3 has 13 amino acids. Germline V lookup: CDR1 LGHNA, CDR2 YSLEER. Trimming took 4 bases from V and 13 from J, leaving 16 bases between them. The CDR3 nucleotides are TGCGCCAGCAGCCCCTGGGACAACTCGGGACTGTTTTTT. Protein sequence: CASSPWDNSGLFF.

V usage is TRBV5-8 and J usage is TRBJ1-4, with 7 nucleotides matching TRBD1. The germline CDR1 and CDR2 sequences are SGHTS and YDEGEE. This CDR3 has 16 amino acids. Losses at the gene ends were 4 bases for V and 2 bases for J; bases not matched to a gene: 8. CDR3 sequence reads: CASSPGTARTNEKLFF. CDR3 sequence (DNA): TGTGCCAGCAGCCCGGGGACAGCACGGACTAATGAAAAACTGTTTTTT.

V and J are TRBV18 and TRBJ1-1; D is ambiguous. The CDR3 runs to 14 residues. Germline-derived CDR1 and CDR2 are KGHSH and LQKENI. V lost 5 bases, J lost 1 base, and 11 bases lay in between. CDR3 nucleotides: TGTGCCAGCTCAACCTGGGCCTCGAACACTGAAGCTTTCTTT. It codes for CASSTWASNTEAFF.